This TCR beta chain was sequenced for a study of blood T cell repertoires in COVID-19. Study summary: Researchers got acute and convalescent COVID-19 samples from the United States, Italy and Spain.

The V end lost 4 bases, the J end lost 7 bases, and 11 bases lay between the germline ends. This CDR3 has 14 amino acids. Germline V gene data show CDR1 as SNHLY and CDR2 as FYNNEI. Per the original data handling: Researchers report that nucleated cell counts were estimated from reference gene primer amplification. Sequencing was performed with immunoSEQ multiplex PCR; in TCRdb, only in-frame clones are kept and a portion is missing. The V and J calls and clone size are taken from that table; D and trimming were inferred from the DNA. The data contain some 60,000 clones, approximately 86% of them singletons.

The gene calls are TRBV2 and TRBJ1-6, with D perhaps TRBD1 (5 bases). The origin of this receptor is a man between 65 and 85 years old with acute or convalescent COVID-19. The sequenced sample consisted of peripheral blood. This CDR3 reads CASSVGQENSPLHF. CDR3 in DNA: TGTGCCAGCAGTGTGGGGCAGGAAAATTCACCCCTCCACTTT.